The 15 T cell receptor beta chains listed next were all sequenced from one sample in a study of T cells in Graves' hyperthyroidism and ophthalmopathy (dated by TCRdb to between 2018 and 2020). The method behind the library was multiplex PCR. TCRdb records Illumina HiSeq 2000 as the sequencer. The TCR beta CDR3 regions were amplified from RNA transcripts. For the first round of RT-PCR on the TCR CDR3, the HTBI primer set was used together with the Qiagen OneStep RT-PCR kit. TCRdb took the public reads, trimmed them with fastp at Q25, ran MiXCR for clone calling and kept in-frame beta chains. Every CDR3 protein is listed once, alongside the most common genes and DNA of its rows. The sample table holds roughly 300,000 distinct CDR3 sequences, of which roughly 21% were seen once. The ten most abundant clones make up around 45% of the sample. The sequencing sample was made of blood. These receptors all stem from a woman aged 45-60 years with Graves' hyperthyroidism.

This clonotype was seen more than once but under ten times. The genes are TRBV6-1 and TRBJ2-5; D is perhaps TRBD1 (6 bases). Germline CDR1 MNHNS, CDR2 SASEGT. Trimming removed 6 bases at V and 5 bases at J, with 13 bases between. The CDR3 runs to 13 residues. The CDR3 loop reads CASREGDVETQYF. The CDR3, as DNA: TGTGCCAGCAGAGAGGGGGACGTGGAGACCCAGTACTTC.

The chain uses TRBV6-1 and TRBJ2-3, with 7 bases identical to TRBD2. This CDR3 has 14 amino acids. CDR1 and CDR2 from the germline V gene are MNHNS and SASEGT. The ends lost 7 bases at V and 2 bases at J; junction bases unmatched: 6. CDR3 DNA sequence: TGTGCCAGCAAGCGGGGTCCCAACACAGATACGCAGTATTTT. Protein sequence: CASKRGPNTDTQYF.

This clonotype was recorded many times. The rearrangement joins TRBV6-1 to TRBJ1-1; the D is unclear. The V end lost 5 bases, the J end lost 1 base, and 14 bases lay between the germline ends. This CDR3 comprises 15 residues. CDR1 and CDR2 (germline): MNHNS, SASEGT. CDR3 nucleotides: TGTGCCAGCAGTACCTGGGAGGGTGGGAACACTGAAGCTTTCTTT. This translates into CASSTWEGGNTEAFF.

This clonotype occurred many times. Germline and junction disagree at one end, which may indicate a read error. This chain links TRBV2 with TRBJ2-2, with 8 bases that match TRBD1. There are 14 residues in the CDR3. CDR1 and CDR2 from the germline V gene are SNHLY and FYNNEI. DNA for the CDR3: TGCGCCAGCAGCGTGACAGGGGACACCGGGGAGCTGTTTTTT. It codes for CASSVTGDTGELFF.

The CDR3 is CASSLERSYTPYEQYF. CDR3 nucleotides: TGTGCCAGCAGTTTAGAGAGGAGCTATACTCCCTACGAGCAGTACTTC. This sequence joins TRBV27 and TRBJ2-7, with D unclear. The length of the CDR3 is 16 residues. Trimming shortened V by 2 bases and J by 2 bases, and 16 bases separated the two germline ends. The V gene's germline CDR1 is MNHEY and CDR2 SMNVEV (reference sequence).

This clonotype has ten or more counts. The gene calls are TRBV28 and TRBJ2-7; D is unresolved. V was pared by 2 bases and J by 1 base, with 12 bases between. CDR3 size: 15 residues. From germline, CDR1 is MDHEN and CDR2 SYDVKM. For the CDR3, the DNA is TGTGCCAGCAGTTTACAGGTCTGGGGTTCCTACGAGCAGTACTTC. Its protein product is CASSLQVWGSYEQYF.

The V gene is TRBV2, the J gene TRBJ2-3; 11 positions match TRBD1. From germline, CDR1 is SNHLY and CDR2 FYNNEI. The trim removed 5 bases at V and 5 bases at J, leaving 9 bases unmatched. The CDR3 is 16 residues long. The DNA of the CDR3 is TGTGCCAGCAGTTACGGGGGACAGGGGGACGTAGATACGCAGTATTTT. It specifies CASSYGGQGDVDTQYF.

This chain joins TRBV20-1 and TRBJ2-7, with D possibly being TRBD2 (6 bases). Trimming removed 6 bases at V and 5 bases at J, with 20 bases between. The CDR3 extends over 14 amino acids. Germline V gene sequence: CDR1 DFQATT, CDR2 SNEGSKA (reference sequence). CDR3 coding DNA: TGCAGTGCCAAGGGGCGGTCGGGAGTACACGAGCAGTACTTC. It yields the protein CSAKGRSGVHEQYF.

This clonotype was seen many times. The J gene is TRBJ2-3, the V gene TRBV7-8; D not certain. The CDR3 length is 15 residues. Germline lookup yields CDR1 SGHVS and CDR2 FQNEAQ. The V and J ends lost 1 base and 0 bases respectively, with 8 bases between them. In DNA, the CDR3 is TGTGCCAGCAGCTTAGATTACGGGAGCACAGATACGCAGTATTTT. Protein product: CASSLDYGSTDTQYF.

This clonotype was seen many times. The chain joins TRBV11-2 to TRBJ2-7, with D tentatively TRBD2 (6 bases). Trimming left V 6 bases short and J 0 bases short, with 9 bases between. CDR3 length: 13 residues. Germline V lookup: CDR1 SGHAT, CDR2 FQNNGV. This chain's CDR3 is CASRALASYEQYF. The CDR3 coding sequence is TGTGCCAGCAGGGCACTAGCCTCCTACGAGCAGTACTTC.

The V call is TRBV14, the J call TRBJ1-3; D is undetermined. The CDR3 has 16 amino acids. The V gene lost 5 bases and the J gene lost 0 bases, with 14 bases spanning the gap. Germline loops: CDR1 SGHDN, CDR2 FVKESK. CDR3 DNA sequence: TGTGCCAGCAGCGAGCCAGGTTTCCCCTCTGGAAACACCATATATTTT. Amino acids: CASSEPGFPSGNTIYF.

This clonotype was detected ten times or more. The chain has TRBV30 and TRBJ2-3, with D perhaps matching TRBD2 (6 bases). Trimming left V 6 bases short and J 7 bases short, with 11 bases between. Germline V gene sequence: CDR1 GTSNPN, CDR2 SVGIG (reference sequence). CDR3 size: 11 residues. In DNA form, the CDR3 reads TGTGCCTGCCGGGACTTAAATACGCAGTATTTT. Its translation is CACRDLNTQYF.

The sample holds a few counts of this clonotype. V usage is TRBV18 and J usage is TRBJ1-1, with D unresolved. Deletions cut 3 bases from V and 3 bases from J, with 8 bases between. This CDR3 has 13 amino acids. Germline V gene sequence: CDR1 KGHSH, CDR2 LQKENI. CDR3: CASSPTKDTEAFF. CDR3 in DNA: TGTGCCAGCTCACCTACCAAAGACACTGAAGCTTTCTTT.

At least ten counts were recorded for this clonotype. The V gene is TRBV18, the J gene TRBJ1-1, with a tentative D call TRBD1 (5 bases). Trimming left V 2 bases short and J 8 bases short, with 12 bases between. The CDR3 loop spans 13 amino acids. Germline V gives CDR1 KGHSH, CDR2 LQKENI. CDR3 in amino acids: CASSPTQGLEAFF. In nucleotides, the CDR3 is TGTGCCAGCTCACCAACTCAGGGCCTCGAAGCTTTCTTT.

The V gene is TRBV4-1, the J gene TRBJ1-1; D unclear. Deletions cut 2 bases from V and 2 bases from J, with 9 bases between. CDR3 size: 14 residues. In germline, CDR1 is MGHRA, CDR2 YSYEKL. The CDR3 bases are TGCGCCAGCAGCCAAAAGGACGGAAACACTGAAGCTTTCTTT. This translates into CASSQKDGNTEAFF.